One and the same sample provided the 25 T cell receptor beta chains below, sequenced in a study of cytomegalovirus exposure and HLA in healthy donors. A multiplex PCR was run with 60 Vbeta primers and 13 Jbeta primers. Sequencing used immunoSEQ multiplex PCR; TCRdb keeps in-frame clones, though not all of them. Of 150,000 to 200,000 clones listed, roughly 73% are singletons. The specimen was PBMCs. The receptors shown here come from a woman aged 30 to 39 in good health and CMV-seronegative.

The J gene is TRBJ2-7, the V gene TRBV2; 8 nucleotides match TRBD2. This CDR3 is built from 16 residues. V lost 7 bases, J lost 6 bases, and 17 bases stayed unmatched. Germline CDR1 reads SNHLY; CDR2 reads FYNNEI. The chain's CDR3 is CASTGAVGLAAFEQYF. In DNA form, the CDR3 reads TGTGCCAGCACAGGTGCCGTAGGACTAGCAGCCTTCGAGCAGTACTTC.

V and J are TRBV19 and TRBJ1-5; 8 bases map to TRBD1. The CDR3 sequence is 13 residues long. Germline-derived CDR1 and CDR2 are LNHDA and SQIVND (reference sequence). Trimming at V came to 8 bases and at J to 5 bases, leaving 5 bases not matched to a gene. CDR3 sequence reads: CASRQGLDQPQHF. DNA of the CDR3: TGTGCCAGTCGACAGGGGTTGGATCAGCCCCAGCATTTT.

The J gene is TRBJ2-3, the V gene TRBV5-1; 7 bases align to TRBD2. This CDR3 contains 15 residues. V shed 2 bases and J 3 bases; nucleotides not matched to a gene: 6. Germline CDR1 is SGHRS and CDR2 is YFSETQ. CDR3 nucleotides: TGCGCCAGCAGCTTTCGGGGGGTCTCAACAGATACGCAGTATTTT. This gives the protein CASSFRGVSTDTQYF.

V gene TRBV19 combines with J gene TRBJ2-1; 8 nucleotides agree with TRBD2. The CDR3 is 15 residues long. The germline V gene has CDR1 LNHDA and CDR2 SQIVND (reference sequence). The J segment lost 4 bases and the V segment lost 2 bases, leaving 4 bases of the junction unmatched. The CDR3 here is CASSIPSGSYNEQFF. CDR3 sequence (DNA): TGTGCCAGTAGTATACCGAGCGGGAGTTACAATGAGCAGTTCTTC.

The gene calls are TRBV30 and TRBJ2-2; no clear D. V was shortened by 0 bases and J by 0 bases, with 17 bases between the two germline ends. CDR3 length: 18 residues. The germline V gene has CDR1 GTSNPN and CDR2 SVGIG (reference sequence). The CDR3 bases are TGTGCCTGGAGTGTACTACCTAACTTGAGAGCGAACACCGGGGAGCTGTTTTTT. It yields the protein CAWSVLPNLRANTGELFF.

This clone was observed a handful of times. This rearrangement joins TRBV7-9 to TRBJ1-4, with D perhaps TRBD1 (5 bases). Per germline, CDR1 SEHNR and CDR2 FQNEAQ (reference sequence). V was pared by 5 bases and J by 3 bases, with 10 bases between. The CDR3 loop spans 14 amino acids. CDR3 in amino acids: CASSPQESNEKLFF. CDR3 nucleotide sequence: TGTGCCAGCAGCCCACAGGAGTCTAATGAAAAACTGTTTTTT.

The rearrangement uses TRBV7-9 and TRBJ2-7; a weak D match, TRBD1 (5 bases). Trimming stripped 4 bases from V and 1 base from J, with 17 bases between. The germline V gene has CDR1 SEHNR and CDR2 FQNEAQ (reference sequence). This CDR3 region has 16 residues. The CDR3 reads CASSSYRQPPSYEQYF. In DNA, the CDR3 is TGTGCCAGCAGCTCCTACAGACAGCCCCCTTCCTACGAGCAGTACTTC.

The CDR3 DNA is TGCGCCAGCAGCCAACCTCGACAGGGTGGCGGGGAGCTGTTTTTT. Amino acids: CASSQPRQGGGELFF. J is TRBJ2-2 and V is TRBV4-1; TRBD1 matches at 7 bases. CDR3 length: 15 amino acids. Germline CDR1 MGHRA, CDR2 YSYEKL. V was clipped by 2 bases and J by 7 bases; unmatched bases: 7.

The V call is TRBV5-4, the J call TRBJ2-3; possibly TRBD2 for D (5 bases). Germline loops: CDR1 SGHNT, CDR2 YYREEE (reference sequence). V was clipped by 2 bases and J by 0 bases, with 10 bases between them. The CDR3 totals 15 residues. The CDR3 sequence is CASSLPGISTDTQYF. CDR3 sequence (DNA): TGTGCCAGCAGCTTACCGGGGATTAGCACAGATACGCAGTATTTT.

V and J are TRBV29-1 and TRBJ2-2; 7 bases are a match to TRBD1. J lost 6 bases, V lost 1 base, and 11 bases had no gene match. The germline V gene encodes CDR1 SQVTM and CDR2 ANQGSEA. The CDR3 contains 16 residues. For the CDR3, the DNA is TGCAGCGTTGAAGTGTGGGACAGCCCGTCACCCGGGGAGCTGTTTTTT. Translating it yields CSVEVWDSPSPGELFF.

The chain combines TRBV5-1 with TRBJ2-7; D possibly corresponds to TRBD1 (7 bases). V dropped 0 bases and J dropped 3 bases, with 16 bases sitting between them. The CDR3 has 16 residues. Per the germline V gene, CDR1 is SGHRS and CDR2 is YFSETQ. The CDR3 DNA sequence: TGCGCCAGCAGCTTGGGGGGAGGACAGGTTAACTACGAGCAGTACTTC. It specifies CASSLGGGQVNYEQYF.

In this sample, this clone turned up a few times. The chain couples TRBV6-1 to TRBJ1-5; 10 nucleotides line up with TRBD1. V lost 4 bases, J lost 2 bases, and 8 bases stayed unmatched. Germline loops: CDR1 MNHNS, CDR2 SASEGT. CDR3 length equals 17 residues. CDR3 in DNA: TGTGCCAGCAGTGCGGAGACAGGGGGCATTGGCAATCAGCCCCAGCATTTT. Its translation: CASSAETGGIGNQPQHF.

The CDR3 coding sequence is TGTGCCAGCAGACGGGGCGGGACAGGTTGGGGCACTGAAGCTTTCTTT. As protein: CASRRGGTGWGTEAFF. This chain joins TRBV25-1 and TRBJ1-1, with 8 bases identical to TRBD1. CDR1 and CDR2 from the germline V gene are MGHDK and SYGVNS. V was clipped by 6 bases and J by 4 bases; unmatched bases: 13. The CDR3 is made up of 16 amino acids.

This clone was detected a few times. J is TRBJ2-1 and V is TRBV7-3; tentative D call: TRBD2 (5 bases). The V gene lost 2 bases and the J gene lost 8 bases, with 13 bases spanning the gap. The CDR3 consists of 14 residues. Germline V gene lookup returns CDR1 SGHTA and CDR2 FQGTGA. CDR3 sequence reads: CASSLAGGRDEQFF. Written as DNA, the CDR3 is TGTGCCAGCAGCTTAGCGGGCGGTCGCGATGAGCAGTTCTTC.

This clone was counted between two and nine times. J is TRBJ1-5 and V is TRBV2; a weak D match, TRBD1 (6 bases). This CDR3 contains 15 residues. CDR1 is SNHLY, CDR2 FYNNEI, per germline. The V and J ends lost 2 bases and 6 bases respectively, with 14 bases between them. CDR3 sequence reads: CASSENAGVGQPQHF. The CDR3, as DNA: TGTGCCAGCAGTGAAAACGCAGGGGTTGGTCAGCCCCAGCATTTT.

The chain carries TRBV18 and TRBJ2-1; 13 nucleotides line up with TRBD2. The germline gives CDR1 KGHSH, CDR2 LQKENI. The CDR3 totals 17 residues. Unmatched junction bases numbered 8, after V lost 3 bases and J lost 6 bases. Written as DNA, the CDR3 is TGTGCCAGCTCACCCCTCCCACGGACTAGCGGGGGCAATGAGCAGTTCTTC. Translated, it gives CASSPLPRTSGGNEQFF.

The J gene is TRBJ2-5, the V gene TRBV9; 8 positions agree with TRBD2. The junction had 1 base not matched to a gene; V was cut back by 5 bases and J by 4 bases. This CDR3 is 12 amino acids long. Germline V gene lookup returns CDR1 SGDLS and CDR2 YYNGEE. The CDR3 DNA is TGTGCCAGCAGGCTAGCGGGAGAGACCCAGTACTTC. Its translation: CASRLAGETQYF.

The gene calls are TRBV6-1 and TRBJ2-7; TRBD2 agrees at 11 bases. The CDR3 runs 15 residues. Germline CDR1 is MNHNS and CDR2 is SASEGT. V dropped 5 bases and J dropped 2; count of bases not matched to a gene: 5. The CDR3 is CASSTSGGKPYEQYF. In DNA form, the CDR3 reads TGTGCCAGCAGTACTAGCGGGGGCAAACCCTACGAGCAGTACTTC.

This rearrangement joins TRBV7-9 to TRBJ2-3, with 8 bases matching TRBD2. Germline assignment: CDR1 SEHNR and CDR2 FQNEAQ (reference sequence). V lost 5 bases, J lost 0 bases, and 10 bases stayed unmatched. The CDR3 length is 17 residues. The CDR3 nucleotides read TGTGCCAGCAGCGTAGACGAGCGGGGGATTAGCACAGATACGCAGTATTTT. Amino acid sequence: CASSVDERGISTDTQYF.

The CDR3 DNA reads TGTGCCAGCAGCCCTTGGGACAGGGGCCCCTACGAGCAGTACTTC. Translation gives CASSPWDRGPYEQYF. V and J are TRBV25-1 and TRBJ2-7; 10 positions agree with TRBD1. V trimming: 6 bases; J trimming: 2 bases; junction bases outside the gene matches: 7. The CDR3 totals 15 residues. The V gene's germline CDR1 is MGHDK and CDR2 SYGVNS.

This chain connects TRBV5-5 to TRBJ1-1; 9 bases are a match to TRBD1. The CDR3 length is 16 residues. The V and J ends lost 3 bases and 2 bases, in that order; junction bases with no gene match: 8. The germline CDR1 and CDR2 sequences are SGHKS and YYEKEE (reference sequence). The DNA for the CDR3 is TGTGCCAGCAGCTCGTGGGGGACAGGGAGAAACACTGAAGCTTTCTTT. It translates to CASSSWGTGRNTEAFF.

This rearrangement joins TRBV2 to TRBJ2-4; D is undetermined. Trimming removed 9 bases from V and 0 bases from J, with 9 bases in between. The CDR3 runs 13 residues. Germline CDR1 reads SNHLY; CDR2 reads FYNNEI. The CDR3 DNA follows: TGTGCCAGTCGGGTCCTAGCCAAAAACATTCAGTACTTC. Its protein product is CASRVLAKNIQYF. Full variable domain (remainder filled in from reference TRBV2 and TRBJ2-4): EPEVTQTPSHQVTQMGQEVILRCVPISNHLYFYWYRQILGQKVEFLVSFYNNEISEKSEIFDDQFSVERPDGSNFTLKIRSTKLEDSAMYFCASRVLAKNIQYFGAGTRLSVL.

This chain links TRBV4-3 with TRBJ2-7; 10 nucleotides match TRBD2. V gave up 4 bases and J gave up 7 bases; unmatched junction bases: 16. Germline V lookup: CDR1 LGHNA, CDR2 YSLEER. The CDR3 extends over 17 amino acids. CDR3 amino acids: CASSRNLAGAPGGEQYF. The CDR3 DNA is TGCGCCAGCAGCCGGAATCTAGCGGGAGCCCCCGGGGGAGAGCAGTACTTC.

The chain uses TRBV28 and TRBJ2-7; D is unresolved. CDR1 and CDR2 (germline): MDHEN, SYDVKM. The V gene lost 1 base and the J gene lost 0 bases, with 10 bases spanning the gap. The CDR3 is 15 residues long. This chain's CDR3 is CASSLYTSGSYEQYF. Here the CDR3 DNA reads TGTGCCAGCAGTTTATATACAAGTGGCTCCTACGAGCAGTACTTC. The entire variable domain, with the rest obtained from reference TRBV28 and TRBJ2-7, is as follows: DVKVTQSSRYLVKRTGEKVFLECVQDMDHENMFWYRQDPGLGLRLIYFSYDVKMKEKGDIPEGYSVSREKKERFSLILESASTNQTSMYLCASSLYTSGSYEQYFGPGTRLTVT.

This clone appeared a few times. The chain uses TRBV18 and TRBJ1-2; D is unresolved. Germline V gives CDR1 KGHSH, CDR2 LQKENI. The CDR3 length is 17 residues. Trimming took off 2 bases at V and 0 bases at J, with 16 bases between the two ends. DNA for the CDR3: TGTGCCAGCTCACCATTGGGCAGCCAACGAGCTAACTATGGCTACACCTTC. Translation gives CASSPLGSQRANYGYTF.